This TCR beta chain originates from a study of blood T cells in healthy people across ages. This clonotype has a handful of counts. What it binds is unknown. Germline CDR1 is SGDLS and CDR2 is YYNGEE. The CDR3 covers 18 residues. Findings and caveats of the study: Long-lived donors had more naive CD4+ cells and higher diversity than aged donors.

Using a J-beta primer mix together with a sample-barcoded 5' primer, a second PCR was run for roughly 6 to 11 cycles. TCRdb reprocessed the 5' RACE reads via MiXCR and lists one record per CDR3 protein. The profile shows more than 1,000,000 distinct CDR3 sequences, almost 25% of them singletons. The data were also submitted as part of a second study, on T cells of mothers and their children. Turning to that study: Mother-child pairs who were related displayed a slightly higher overlap than unrelated pairs, a difference that was non-significant.

This sequence originates from a girl aged 2 to 9 in good health. Sequences were obtained from blood. The J gene is TRBJ2-1, the V gene TRBV9, with 7 bases lining up with TRBD2. The DNA matches TRBJ2-7 better at its end, which makes the J call doubtful. For the CDR3, the DNA is TGTGCCAGCAGCGTTTCCCCGGGAGGAGGGGACTTTACCTACGAGCAGTACTTC. Translation gives CASSVSPGGGDFTYEQYF.